This record looks at one T cell receptor (beta chain) sequence and its context. This specimen belongs to a study of T cell changes during pregnancy in multiple sclerosis. The CDR3 is 13 residues long. Germline CDR1 is SEHNR and CDR2 is FQNEAQ (reference sequence). Germline trimming cut 7 bases from V and 5 bases from J; bases unmatched to any gene: 4. Libraries were prepared by immunoSEQ multiplex PCR; TCRdb keeps only in-frame clonotypes and omits some of them. The repertoire holds tens of thousands of clones, with 80% to 95% as singletons. V and J are TRBV7-9 and TRBJ2-5, with 10 bases identical to TRBD2. The sample consisted of peripheral blood, taken after pregnancy. This sequence was found in a female donor in good health, enrolled as a control in a pregnancy study. In DNA, the CDR3 is TGTGCCAGCAAAAAAGCGGGAGGGGAGACCCAGTACTTC. Its translation is CASKKAGGETQYF. The full variable domain, rest sourced from reference TRBV7-9 and TRBJ2-5, is DTGVSQNPRHKITKRGQNVTFRCDPISEHNRLYWYRQTLGQGPEFLTYFQNEAQLEKSRLLSDRFSAERPKGSFSTLEIQRTEQGDSAMYLCASKKAGGETQYFGPGTRLLVL.